These 18 T cell receptor beta chains were all obtained from the same sample, sequenced in a study of cytomegalovirus exposure and HLA in healthy donors. Use of 60 Vbeta and 13 Jbeta primers characterized the PCR. Profiled with immunoSEQ multiplex PCR; TCRdb holds only in-frame clones, not every one. Of some 160,000 clones in the sample, approximately 78% were seen once. Sequenced input: PBMCs. The source of these receptors is a male donor in good health and CMV-seropositive.

The chain is built from TRBV2 and TRBJ1-2, with 7 bases matching TRBD1. V dropped 0 bases and J dropped 2; count of bases not matched to a gene: 9. CDR1 and CDR2 (germline): SNHLY, FYNNEI. This CDR3 is 17 amino acids long. CDR3 coding DNA: TGTGCCAGCAGTGAAGCGGGGACAGAGAAATACAACTATGGCTACACCTTC. This codes for CASSEAGTEKYNYGYTF.

This chain links TRBV10-3 with TRBJ2-2, with a possible D match to TRBD1 (5 bases). There are 13 residues in the CDR3. V was trimmed by 2 bases and J by 7 bases, leaving 8 bases between them. Germline V CDR1 and CDR2: ENHRY, SYGVKD. The CDR3 loop reads CAISEQGIGELFF. DNA for the CDR3: TGTGCCATCAGTGAGCAGGGTATCGGGGAGCTGTTTTTT.

As to this clone: This CDR3 is also generated by other DNA sequences in the sample. V is TRBV4-1 and J is TRBJ2-2, with 7 nucleotides matching TRBD1. This CDR3 is built from 15 residues. V shed 7 bases, J shed 3 bases, and the junction held 8 bases outside the gene matches. Germline lookup yields CDR1 MGHRA and CDR2 YSYEKL. CDR3 sequence: CASTSRGTDTGELFF. The CDR3 DNA follows: TGCGCCAGCACCTCAAGGGGGACAGACACCGGGGAGCTGTTTTTT.

V usage is TRBV29-1 and J usage is TRBJ2-6, with D possibly TRBD1 on 5 matching bases. This CDR3 has 15 amino acids. V lost 5 bases to trimming and J lost 0 bases, with 11 bases between them. CDR1 is SQVTM and CDR2 is ANQGSEA in the germline V gene. This CDR3 is CSVQGQNSGANVLTF. The DNA of the CDR3 is TGCAGCGTTCAAGGACAAAACTCTGGGGCCAACGTCCTGACTTTC.

This chain joins TRBV6-1 and TRBJ1-1; D is unresolved. V dropped 0 bases and J dropped 8 bases, with 13 bases sitting between them. Germline V gene data show CDR1 as MNHNS and CDR2 as SASEGT. CDR3 length: 14 amino acids. CDR3 DNA: TGTGCCAGCAGTGAAGCGGGAGGCGTTAGCGAAGCTTTCTTT. It encodes CASSEAGGVSEAFF.

The chain is built from TRBV28 and TRBJ2-7; 13 bases are a match to TRBD2. Germline loops: CDR1 MDHEN, CDR2 SYDVKM. This CDR3 is built from 21 residues. V shed 2 bases and J 6 bases; nucleotides not matched to a gene: 22. The CDR3 region is CASSLTYGTSGMSLSLGEQYF. The CDR3 DNA is TGTGCCAGCAGTTTAACCTACGGGACTAGCGGGATGTCTCTCTCATTGGGCGAGCAGTACTTC.

The chain links TRBV5-1 to TRBJ1-2; 9 bases are a match to TRBD1. J lost 0 bases, V lost 1 base, and 4 bases had no gene match. CDR3 length: 16 amino acids. The germline CDR1 and CDR2 sequences are SGHRS and YFSETQ. Here the CDR3 DNA reads TGCGCCAGCAGCTTGCGGGGACAGGGAACTAACTATGGCTACACCTTC. This encodes CASSLRGQGTNYGYTF.

The chain employs TRBV14 and TRBJ2-5, with D possibly matching TRBD2 (6 bases). The CDR3 covers 17 residues. Germline CDR1 SGHDN, CDR2 FVKESK. V lost 4 bases, J lost 2 bases, and 20 bases lay in between. The CDR3 DNA reads as TGTGCCAGCAGCCGTCAGAGGCGGGGACCCGCTCAAGAGACCCAGTACTTC. It specifies CASSRQRRGPAQETQYF.

The chain links TRBV25-1 to TRBJ2-1, with D maybe TRBD2 (7 bases). The CDR3 loop spans 16 amino acids. Germline V gene lookup returns CDR1 MGHDK and CDR2 SYGVNS. Trimming removed 2 bases at V and 5 bases at J, with 16 bases between. The CDR3 sequence: CASSEVRGLANNEQFF. As DNA, the CDR3 is TGTGCCAGCAGTGAAGTGCGGGGGCTAGCAAACAATGAGCAGTTCTTC. Complete variable domain (other parts from reference TRBV25-1 and TRBJ2-1): EADIYQTPRYLVIGTGKKITLECSQTMGHDKMYWYQQDPGMELHLIHYSYGVNSTEKGDLSSESTVSRIRTEHFPLTLESARPSHTSQYLCASSEVRGLANNEQFFGPGTRLTVL.

This sequence joins TRBV5-1 and TRBJ1-2, with 9 nucleotides matching TRBD1. V shed 0 bases and J 5 bases; nucleotides not matched to a gene: 2. The germline gives CDR1 SGHRS, CDR2 YFSETQ. The CDR3 contains 14 residues. The CDR3 loop is CASSLGTGEYGYTF. The CDR3 DNA reads as TGCGCCAGCAGCTTGGGGACAGGGGAATATGGCTACACCTTC. The whole variable domain, remainder taken from reference TRBV5-1 and TRBJ1-2, is KAGVTQTPRYLIKTRGQQVTLSCSPISGHRSVSWYQQTPGQGLQFLFEYFSETQRNKGNFPGRFSGRQFSNSRSEMNVSTLELGDSALYLCASSLGTGEYGYTFGSGTRLTVV.

The chain joins TRBV4-3 to TRBJ1-5; 7 bases are a match to TRBD1. The CDR3 is 16 amino acids. From germline, CDR1 is LGHNA and CDR2 YSLEER. J was trimmed by 4 bases and V by 3 bases; bases with no gene match: 9. CDR3 nucleotide sequence: TGCGCCAGCAGCCAGATCTCCGGGACAGCAAATCAGCCCCAGCATTTT. It codes for CASSQISGTANQPQHF.

The genes are TRBV5-1 and TRBJ2-1, with 13 bases that match TRBD2. The trim removed 0 bases at V and 0 bases at J, leaving 3 bases unmatched. The CDR3 runs 18 residues. Germline V gene lookup returns CDR1 SGHRS and CDR2 YFSETQ. The DNA for the CDR3 is TGCGCCAGCAGCTTGGCGACTAGCGGGAGGTCCTCCTACAATGAGCAGTTCTTC. It encodes CASSLATSGRSSYNEQFF.

In this sample, this clone turned up once. The chain employs TRBV5-1 and TRBJ1-3, with D possibly matching TRBD1 (6 bases). The CDR3 is 15 residues long. From germline, CDR1 is SGHRS and CDR2 YFSETQ. The germline V and J ends were trimmed by 4 bases and 2 bases, with 13 bases remaining between them. The CDR3 protein is CASSRTGNAGNTIYF. CDR3 sequence (DNA): TGCGCCAGCAGCCGCACAGGGAACGCTGGAAACACCATATATTTT.

The V call is TRBV13, the J call TRBJ2-1, with TRBD2 matching over 12 bases. J lost 4 bases, V lost 4 bases, and 8 bases had no gene match. Germline CDR1 is PRHDT and CDR2 is FYEKMQ (reference sequence). The CDR3 extends over 17 amino acids. The CDR3 region is CASSSTRLAGEYNEQFF. DNA for the CDR3: TGTGCCAGCAGCTCCACTCGACTAGCGGGGGAATACAATGAGCAGTTCTTC.

This clone was detected a few times. This chain uses TRBV14 with TRBJ1-6; D is unclear. CDR1 and CDR2 from the germline V gene are SGHDN and FVKESK. The CDR3 has 13 amino acids. V was pared by 3 bases and J by 16 bases, with 16 bases between. This CDR3 reads CASSQSSLRVLHF. The CDR3 region has the DNA TGTGCCAGCAGCCAGTCCTCCCTACGGGTACTCCACTTT.

As regards this clone: This sample also contains other DNA sequences that code for the same CDR3. The gene calls are TRBV5-1 and TRBJ2-3, with 9 nucleotides matching TRBD1. Germline V gene lookup returns CDR1 SGHRS and CDR2 YFSETQ. The CDR3 totals 16 residues. V lost 2 bases, J lost 3 bases, and 7 bases stayed unmatched. The CDR3 bases are TGCGCCAGCAGCTTCCCGGGACAGGGAATTACAGATACGCAGTATTTT. Translation: CASSFPGQGITDTQYF.

This clone came up once. The chain uses TRBV6-5 and TRBJ1-5; weak D call: TRBD1 (5 bases). The germline CDR1 and CDR2 sequences are MNHEY and SVGAGI. Trimming removed 8 bases at V and 4 bases at J, with 15 bases between. The CDR3 sequence is 14 residues long. The CDR3 protein is CASRGGVLNQPQHF. The CDR3, as DNA: TGTGCCAGCCGCGGGGGGGTACTAAATCAGCCCCAGCATTTT.

This chain joins TRBV5-1 and TRBJ2-3; tentative D call: TRBD1 (6 bases). The CDR3 length is 15 residues. The V gene lost 5 bases and the J gene lost 0 bases, with 13 bases spanning the gap. Per germline, CDR1 SGHRS and CDR2 YFSETQ. DNA for the CDR3: TGCGCCAGCAGACTTAGGACAGCTAGCACAGATACGCAGTATTTT. Encoded protein: CASRLRTASTDTQYF.